A selection of T cell receptor beta chains follows, all from one sample in a study of blood T cell repertoires in COVID-19. Sequenced by immunoSEQ multiplex PCR; TCRdb stores in-frame clones only, minus some. Of about 140,000 clones listed, approximately 84% are singletons. Material: PBMCs or T cells enriched from blood (not recorded which). These receptors were collected from a middle-aged man with acute COVID-19. Each CDR3 is given with its conserved first and last residue. The D gene is left open where the match is weak. Not every row has a clone size; where given, it reads once, few, many or a size class.

>TRBJ2-3|once|TRBD2|TRBV6-5
CASSSLAEHTDTQYF
TGTGCCAGCAGTTCACTAGCGGAGCACACAGATACGCAGTATTTT
>TRBJ2-7|few|-|TRBV28
CASSYDLQGIAYEQYF
TGTGCCAGCAGTTATGACCTACAGGGAATTGCCTACGAGCAGTACTTC
>TRBJ1-1|-|-|TRBV30
CAWSVSGSGTEAFF
TGTGCCTGGAGTGTATCAGGTAGTGGCACTGAAGCTTTCTTT
>TRBJ1-1|once|TRBD1|TRBV5-4
CASSDSGGVGNTEAFF
TGTGCCAGCAGCGACTCAGGGGGCGTCGGAAACACTGAAGCTTTCTTT
>TRBJ2-7|-|TRBD1|TRBV9
CASSPRQGGEQYF
TGTGCCAGCAGCCCTCGACAGGGTGGCGAGCAGTACTTC
>TRBJ2-5|-|-|TRBV7-9
CASSLIRGTQETQYF
TGTGCCAGCAGCTTAATCCGGGGGACCCAAGAGACCCAGTACTTC
>TRBJ1-3|-|-|TRBV6-5
CASSLGQHSGNTIYF
TGTGCCAGCAGTTTGGGGCAGCACTCTGGAAACACCATATATTTT
>TRBJ2-1|-|TRBD2|TRBV9
CASSVESSGHNEQFF
TGTGCCAGCAGCGTAGAGTCTAGCGGCCACAATGAGCAGTTCTTC
>TRBJ2-5|-|-|TRBV18
CASSPGQFQETQYF
TGTGCCAGCTCACCTGGGCAGTTCCAAGAGACCCAGTACTTC
>TRBJ2-1|-|TRBD2|TRBV28
CASSPPGGAGGVNEQFF
TGTGCCAGCAGTCCCCCCGGGGGCGCGGGGGGGGTCAATGAGCAGTTCTTC
>TRBJ2-7|-|-|TRBV10-1
CASSESPGAEQYF
TGCGCCAGCAGTGAATCCCCGGGTGCCGAGCAGTACTTC
>TRBJ1-5|few|-|TRBV21-1
CASSFEEGNQPQHF
TGTGCCAGCTCCTTCGAGGAGGGTAATCAGCCCCAGCATTTT
>TRBJ1-1|-|TRBD1|TRBV20-1
CSAGDREAFF
TGCAGTGCGGGGGACAGGGAAGCTTTCTTT
>TRBJ2-7|-|TRBD2|TRBV5-6
CASSLVVSGGYPYEQYF
TGTGCCAGCAGCTTGGTGGTTAGCGGGGGCTACCCCTACGAGCAGTACTTC
>TRBJ2-7|-|TRBD2|TRBV29-1
CSFQRGSSYEQYF
TGCAGTTTTCAGCGGGGCAGCTCCTACGAGCAGTACTTC
>TRBJ1-1|-|-|TRBV3-1/TRBV3-2
CASSSGPRKNTEAFF
TGTGCCAGCAGTAGCGGACCGCGAAAGAACACTGAAGCTTTCTTT
>TRBJ2-3|-|-|TRBV5-1
CASIGGVEDTQYF
TGCGCCAGCATAGGAGGGGTGGAAGATACGCAGTATTTT
>TRBJ1-4|-|TRBD1|TRBV9
CASSVDGTGAHEKLFF
TGTGCCAGCAGCGTAGACGGGACAGGGGCCCATGAAAAACTGTTTTTT
>TRBJ2-3|few|-|TRBV11-2
CASSLDGGTGTQYF
TGTGCCAGCAGCTTAGACGGAGGTACCGGTACGCAGTATTTT
>TRBJ1-1|-|-|TRBV12-3/TRBV12-4
CASSLEAGAEAFF
TGTGCCAGCAGTTTAGAAGCAGGGGCTGAAGCTTTCTTT
>TRBJ1-1|-|-|TRBV19
CASSTTADTEAFF
TGTGCCAGTAGTACTACAGCAGACACTGAAGCTTTCTTT
>TRBJ1-5|many|-|TRBV7-6
CASSLGASARGMGQPQHF
TGTGCCAGCAGCTTAGGTGCTTCGGCCAGGGGTATGGGTCAGCCCCAGCATTTT
>TRBJ2-2|-|TRBD1|TRBV4-3
CASSLGTASGELFF
TGCGCCAGCAGCCTCGGGACAGCTTCCGGGGAGCTGTTTTTT
>TRBJ1-2|-|-|TRBV3-1/TRBV3-2
CASSQDRGRDYGYTF
TGTGCCAGCAGCCAAGATAGAGGCAGGGACTATGGCTACACCTTC
>TRBJ1-2|-|-|TRBV4-3
CASSQDRASGELNYGYTF
TGCGCCAGCAGCCAAGATCGGGCATCAGGGGAGTTAAACTATGGCTACACCTTC
>TRBJ1-3|few|-|TRBV4-1
CASSQDAGAEGNTIYF
TGCGCCAGCAGCCAAGATGCAGGGGCGGAGGGAAACACCATATATTTT
>TRBJ2-2|-|-|TRBV10-3
CAISSAIRNTGELFF
TGTGCCATCTCGAGCGCCATCCGGAACACCGGGGAGCTGTTTTTT
>TRBJ2-7|-|TRBD1|TRBV27
CASSLETGGYEQYF
TGTGCCAGCAGCCTCGAGACAGGGGGCTACGAGCAGTACTTC
>TRBJ2-1|once|-|TRBV27
CASKRPSSYNEQFF
TGTGCCAGCAAACGCCCTAGCTCCTACAATGAGCAGTTCTTC
>TRBJ1-1|-|-|TRBV12-3/TRBV12-4
CASSGLATAEAFF
TGTGCCAGCAGTGGCCTCGCGACAGCTGAAGCTTTCTTT
>TRBJ2-5|-|TRBD2|TRBV9
CASTATSGRSAETQYF
TGTGCCAGCACGGCGACTAGCGGGAGAAGCGCAGAGACCCAGTACTTC